This T cell receptor beta chain was recorded in a study of T cells in tuberculosis. Whole-study context: Sequenced TCRs come from CD1B-GMM tetramer-binding T cells. A South African cohort included IGRA-negative adolescents, latently infected IGRA-positive adolescents and adults with active tuberculosis. Study conclusions and caveats: Smaller distances to GMM-specific TCRs suggested their expansion in active tuberculosis.

Germline V gene lookup returns CDR1 SNHLY and CDR2 FYNNEI. The CDR3 sequence is 14 residues long. J was trimmed by 1 base and V by 6 bases; bases with no gene match: 0. With regard to this clone: Its specificity is not known.

The table came from immunoSEQ multiplex PCR; TCRdb's copy has only in-frame clones and leaves some out. The top ten hold about 7.4% of the sample, which has tens of thousands of clones, about nine tenths seen once. The V gene is TRBV2, the J gene TRBJ2-2, with 9 bases lining up with TRBD2. This receptor was taken from a donor aged 10-29 years with latent tuberculosis or without tuberculosis infection. Some clones in this sample may be carry-over from other donors' samples. The source material was PBMCs. The CDR3 DNA sequence: TGTGCCAGCAGAGCGGGAGGGAACACCGGGGAGCTGTTTTTT. It specifies CASRAGGNTGELFF.